The 14 T cell receptor beta chains presented below share a single source sample, sequenced in a study of post-analysis software for immune sequencing data. Study conclusions and caveats: Among four or five TRBV segments more frequent in patients than controls were TRBV5-6, TRBV5-1 and TRBV20-1.

For these TCRs, the target antigens are not known. Built from TCR beta cDNA, the libraries had unique molecular identifiers in them. TCRdb independently ran MiXCR on the PCR reads; one entry per CDR3 protein. The table shows a few hundred thousand distinct CDR3 sequences, with around 40% occurring only once. The sequenced sample was blood. These receptors were taken from a girl between 10 and 17 years old with multiple sclerosis.

The rearrangement uses TRBV5-1 and TRBJ2-4; 9 nucleotides line up with TRBD2. The end of the DNA aligns better with TRBJ2-7, so the J call may be wrong. There are 15 residues in the CDR3. Germline-derived CDR1 and CDR2 are SGHRS and YFSETQ. In DNA form, the CDR3 reads TGCGCCAGCAGCATAGGGACTAGCTTCCCCTACGAGCAGTACTTC. This sequence encodes CASSIGTSFPYEQYF.

The chain carries TRBV5-6 and TRBJ2-1, with TRBD2 matching over 9 bases. V lost 4 bases and J lost 1; bases outside the gene matches: 6. Looked up from germline, CDR1 is SGHDT and CDR2 is YYEEEE. The CDR3 is 16 amino acids. The CDR3 DNA follows: TGTGCCAGCAGCGGTGTTAGCGGGAGATCCTACAATGAGCAGTTCTTC. This sequence encodes CASSGVSGRSYNEQFF.

This clonotype was observed a handful of times. V usage is TRBV5-1 and J usage is TRBJ2-7; 8 nucleotides line up with TRBD1. The trim removed 4 bases at V and 0 bases at J, leaving 6 bases unmatched. This CDR3 contains 15 residues. The germline CDR1 and CDR2 sequences are SGHRS and YFSETQ. The CDR3 spells CASSGTGANSYEQYF. The CDR3 DNA follows: TGCGCCAGCAGCGGGACAGGCGCGAACTCCTACGAGCAGTACTTC. The whole variable domain, remainder taken from reference TRBV5-1 and TRBJ2-7, is KAGVTQTPRYLIKTRGQQVTLSCSPISGHRSVSWYQQTPGQGLQFLFEYFSETQRNKGNFPGRFSGRQFSNSRSEMNVSTLELGDSALYLCASSGTGANSYEQYFGPGTRLTVT.

The gene calls are TRBV12-3 or TRBV12-4 and TRBJ2-5; TRBD2 matches at 15 bases. CDR3 size: 18 residues. Trimming at V came to 3 bases and at J to 5 bases, leaving 10 bases not matched to a gene. Written as DNA, the CDR3 is TGTGCCAGCAGTTTCCGTGGACTAGCGGGAGGGCAGCCGGAGACCCAGTACTTC. Translated, it gives CASSFRGLAGGQPETQYF.

To note about this clonotype: Compared with germline, one end of the junction differs, possibly owing to a read error. J is TRBJ1-2 and V is TRBV10-3; D is perhaps TRBD1 (6 bases). The V gene's germline CDR1 is ENHRY and CDR2 SYGVKD. This CDR3 contains 14 residues. The CDR3 DNA follows: TGTGCCTCTCTCCCGGGGGCCACTAACTATGGCCACACCTTC. It translates to CASLPGATNYGHTF.

The gene calls are TRBV27 and TRBJ1-5, with D tentatively TRBD1 (5 bases). The germline V and J ends were trimmed by 2 bases and 2 bases, with 10 bases remaining between them. CDR3 size: 15 residues. The V gene's germline CDR1 is MNHEY and CDR2 SMNVEV (reference sequence). This chain's CDR3 is CASSLVQGRNQPQHF. CDR3 bases: TGTGCCAGCAGTTTAGTTCAGGGACGCAATCAGCCCCAGCATTTT.

At least ten counts were recorded for this clonotype. V usage is TRBV6-1 and J usage is TRBJ1-1; 7 bases map to TRBD1. Germline assignment: CDR1 MNHNS and CDR2 SASEGT. The CDR3 covers 17 residues. V lost 7 bases and J lost 4; bases outside the gene matches: 18. This CDR3 reads CASTRLQGHWAGTEAFF. Here the CDR3 DNA reads TGTGCCAGCACCCGCTTACAGGGGCACTGGGCAGGCACTGAAGCTTTCTTT.

The CDR3 coding sequence is TGTGCCAGCAGTTATTCCCACTTACCTCACTATGGCTACACCTTC. Protein product: CASSYSHLPHYGYTF. The genes are TRBV2 and TRBJ1-2; D not certain. The CDR3 is 15 amino acids. The V gene lost 5 bases and the J gene lost 3 bases, with 16 bases spanning the gap. Germline V gene data show CDR1 as SNHLY and CDR2 as FYNNEI. Combining the CDR3 with reference TRBV2 and TRBJ1-2 gives the whole variable domain EPEVTQTPSHQVTQMGQEVILRCVPISNHLYFYWYRQILGQKVEFLVSFYNNEISEKSEIFDDQFSVERPDGSNFTLKIRSTKLEDSAMYFCASSYSHLPHYGYTFGSGTRLTVV.

Concerning this clonotype itself: At one end, the junction sequence differs from germline, possibly due to a read error. The chain employs TRBV5-1 and TRBJ2-5; a weak D match, TRBD2 (5 bases). CDR3 length: 14 amino acids. Germline CDR1 is SGHRS and CDR2 is YFSETQ. The CDR3 here is CAGSPRVRVETQYF. The CDR3 DNA reads as TGCGCCGGCAGCCCGAGGGTTAGGGTAGAGACCCAGTACTTC.

This clonotype was picked up a small number of times. The chain joins TRBV7-9 to TRBJ2-7; D is uncertain. This CDR3 spans 14 amino acids. V was pared by 2 bases and J by 7 bases, with 15 bases between. Germline-derived CDR1 and CDR2 are SEHNR and FQNEAQ (reference sequence). The CDR3 loop is CASSLSVDYNEQYF. In DNA form, the CDR3 reads TGTGCCAGCAGCTTATCGGTGGATTACAATGAGCAGTACTTC.

The chain combines TRBV28 with TRBJ1-3; 9 bases fit TRBD1. J was trimmed by 0 bases and V by 7 bases; bases with no gene match: 10. The CDR3 covers 17 residues. CDR1 is MDHEN and CDR2 is SYDVKM in the germline V gene. CDR3 nucleotide sequence: TGTGCCAGCATTGACTGGCCGGGACAGGGCTCTGGAAACACCATATATTTT. Its protein is CASIDWPGQGSGNTIYF.

The CDR3 nucleotides are TGTGCCAGCAGGACCGGGACTAGTGGTTCGACCCAGTACTTC. Residues: CASRTGTSGSTQYF. The chain couples TRBV2 to TRBJ2-5; 8 bases match TRBD2. V lost 6 bases and J lost 7; bases outside the gene matches: 10. CDR1 is SNHLY and CDR2 is FYNNEI in the germline V gene. CDR3 length: 14 amino acids.

CDR3 protein: CASSPTRDRGRITEAFF. As DNA, the CDR3 is TGTGCCAGCAGCCCTACCAGGGACAGGGGGCGAATCACTGAAGCTTTCTTT. The chain carries TRBV3-1 and TRBJ1-1, with 12 nucleotides matching TRBD1. Germline V lookup: CDR1 LGHDT, CDR2 YNNKEL (reference sequence). This CDR3 has 17 amino acids. V lost 4 bases and J lost 4; bases outside the gene matches: 10.

The V and J genes are TRBV28 and TRBJ2-5; 9 bases align to TRBD1. Germline V lookup: CDR1 MDHEN, CDR2 SYDVKM. The length of the CDR3 is 19 residues. J was trimmed by 11 bases and V by 5 bases; bases with no gene match: 27. The CDR3 DNA reads TGTGCCAGCAGTCCGTGGGGGCAGCGGGACAGGGCCGGTGTGGATGAGCAGTACTTC. Amino acid sequence: CASSPWGQRDRAGVDEQYF.